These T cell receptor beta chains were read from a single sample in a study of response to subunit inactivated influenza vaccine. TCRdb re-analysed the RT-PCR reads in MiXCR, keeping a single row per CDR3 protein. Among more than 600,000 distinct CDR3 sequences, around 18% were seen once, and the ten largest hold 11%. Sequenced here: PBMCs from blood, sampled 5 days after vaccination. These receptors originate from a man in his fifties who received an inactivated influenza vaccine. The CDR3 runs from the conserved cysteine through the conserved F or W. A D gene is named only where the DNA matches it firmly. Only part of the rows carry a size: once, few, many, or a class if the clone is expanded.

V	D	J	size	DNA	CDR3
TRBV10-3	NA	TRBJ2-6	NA	TGTGCCATCAGGGGGGGTTTCATGGGCTCTCTGGAGGCCAACGTCCTGACTTTC	CAIRGGFMGSLEANVLTF
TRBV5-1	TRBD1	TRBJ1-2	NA	TGCGCCAGCAGCTTCGGGACAGCTGGCTATGGCTACACCTTC	CASSFGTAGYGYTF
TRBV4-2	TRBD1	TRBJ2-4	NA	TGTGCCAGCAGCCCCTTGTCCGGGACAGGAGACATTCAGTACTTC	CASSPLSGTGDIQYF
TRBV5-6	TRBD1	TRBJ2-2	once	TGTGCCAGCAGCTTGGGCGGGGACAGGGCGAACACCGGGGAGCTGTTTTTT	CASSLGGDRANTGELFF
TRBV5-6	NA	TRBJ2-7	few	TGTGCCAGCAGGGGGGGGACAGAGTACGAGCAGTACTTC	CASRGGTEYEQYF
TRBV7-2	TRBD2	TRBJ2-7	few	TGTGCCAGCAGCTCGCGCGCGGGGGACTACGAGCAGTACTTC	CASSSRAGDYEQYF
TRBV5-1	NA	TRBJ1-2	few	TGCGCCAGCAGCTTGGGAGGGGATCGGGGCTACACCTTC	CASSLGGDRGYTF
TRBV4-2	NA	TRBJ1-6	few	TGTGCCAGCAGCCTTACGGGGGCTTCACCCCTCCACTTT	CASSLTGASPLHF
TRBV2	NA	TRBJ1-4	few	TGTGCCAGCAGTGATAGGCGCCTAGTAAATGAAAAACTGTTTTTT	CASSDRRLVNEKLFF
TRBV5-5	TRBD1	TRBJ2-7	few	TGTGCCAGCAGCTTGGGCCCCGCGACAGGGATTTACGAGCAGTACTTC	CASSLGPATGIYEQYF
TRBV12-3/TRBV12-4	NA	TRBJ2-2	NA	TGTGCCAGCAGTTTCGAACAGCTTAACACCGGGGAGCTGTTTTTT	CASSFEQLNTGELFF
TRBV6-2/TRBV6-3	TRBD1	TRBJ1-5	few	TGTGCCAGCAGGACAGGGGGCGAGTGGATTCAGCCCCAGCATTTT	CASRTGGEWIQPQHF
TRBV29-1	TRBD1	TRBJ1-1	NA	TGCAGCGTGCAGGGGGCTGAGGCTGAAGCTTTCTTT	CSVQGAEAEAFF
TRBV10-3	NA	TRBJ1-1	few	TGTGCCATCAGTGAGGTTACGGCATCGAACACTGAAGCTTTCTTT	CAISEVTASNTEAFF
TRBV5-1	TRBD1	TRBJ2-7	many	TGTGCCAGCAGTTTACGGACAGGAGCCTACGAGCAGTACTTC	CASSLRTGAYEQYF
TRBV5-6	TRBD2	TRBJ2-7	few	TGTGCCAGCAGCTTGGTTTGGACTAGCGATTACGAGCAGTACTTC	CASSLVWTSDYEQYF
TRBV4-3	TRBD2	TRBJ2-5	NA	TGCGCCAGCAGCCAGGCCGGGACTACTGGAGAGACCCAGTACTTC	CASSQAGTTGETQYF
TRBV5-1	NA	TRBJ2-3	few	TGCGCCAGCCGTTCCCCCCGGACGAAATTGGGCACAGATACGCAGTATTTT	CASRSPRTKLGTDTQYF
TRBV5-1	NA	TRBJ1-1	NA	TGCGCCAGCACCGCAGAAACTCTCACTGAAGCTTTCTTT	CASTAETLTEAFF
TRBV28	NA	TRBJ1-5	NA	TGTGCCAGCAGGAGACAGTCACAACAGCCCCAGCATTTT	CASRRQSQQPQHF
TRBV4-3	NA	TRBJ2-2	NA	TGCGCCAGCAGGAGAGATTTTTCCGGGGAGCTGTTTTTT	CASRRDFSGELFF
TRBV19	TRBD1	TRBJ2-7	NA	TGTGCCAGTAGTCCAGTTCATCGGGACAGCTCCTACGAGCAGTACTTC	CASSPVHRDSSYEQYF
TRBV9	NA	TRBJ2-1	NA	TGTGCCAGCAGCGTAGATCCAGAGATCTCCTACAATGAGCAGTTCTTC	CASSVDPEISYNEQFF
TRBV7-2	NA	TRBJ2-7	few	TGTGCCAGCAGCTTAGTGACGGGGGGCATCGAGCAGTACTTC	CASSLVTGGIEQYF
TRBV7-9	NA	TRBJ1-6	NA	TGTGCCAGCCGGGAAAGTGGGGTACCCCTCCACTTT	CASRESGVPLHF
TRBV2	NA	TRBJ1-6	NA	TGTGCCAGCAGTGCCATCCAAGCAGACCTCCACTTT	CASSAIQADLHF
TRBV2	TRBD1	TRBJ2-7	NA	TGTGCCAGCAAGGACACAGGGGTTTCCTGGTACGAGCAGTACTTC	CASKDTGVSWYEQYF
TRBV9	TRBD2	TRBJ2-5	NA	TGTGCCAGCAGCCTGCAAGCGGGAGAGGAGACCCAGTACTTC	CASSLQAGEETQYF
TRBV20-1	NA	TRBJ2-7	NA	TGCAGTGCTAGGGACTACCTTAATGTCTACGAGCAGTACTTC	CSARDYLNVYEQYF
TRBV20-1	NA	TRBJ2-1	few	TGCAGTGCTAGTCTCGATGAGCAGTTCTTC	CSASLDEQFF
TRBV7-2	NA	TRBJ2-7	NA	TGTGCCAGCAGTCCCCGGGCCGACGAGCAGTACTTC	CASSPRADEQYF
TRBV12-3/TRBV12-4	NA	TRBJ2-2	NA	TGTGCCAGCAGTTGGGGCGGGATTTCCTTCCGGGCCGGGGAGCTGTTTTTT	CASSWGGISFRAGELFF
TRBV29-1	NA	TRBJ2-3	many	TGCAGCGGATCGAGGGGGAGGGGGGGAGATACGCAGTATTTT	CSGSRGRGGDTQYF
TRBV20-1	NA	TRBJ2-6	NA	TGCAGTGCTAGAGATCGGGGAAACAGGGAGGCAAATTACTCTGGGGCCAACGTCCTGACTTTC	CSARDRGNREANYSGANVLTF
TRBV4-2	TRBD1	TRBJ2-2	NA	TGTGCCAGCAGCCAGGGACAGCAGAACACCGGGGAGCTGTTTTTT	CASSQGQQNTGELFF
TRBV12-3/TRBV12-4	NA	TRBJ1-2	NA	TGTGCCAGCAGTTCTTCTCTGGGCCACTATGGCTACACCTTC	CASSSSLGHYGYTF
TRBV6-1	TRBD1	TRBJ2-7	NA	TGTGCCAGAAGCCCCATGAGCGGACAGGAAAGCTACGAGCAGTACTTC	CARSPMSGQESYEQYF
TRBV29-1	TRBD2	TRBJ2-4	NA	TGCAGCGGGGGGGGTAACATTCAGTACTTC	CSGGGNIQYF
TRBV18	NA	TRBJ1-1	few	TGTGCCAGCTCACCGTTGCAGGGAAGATACACTGAAGCTTTCTTT	CASSPLQGRYTEAFF
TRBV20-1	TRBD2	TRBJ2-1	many	TGCAGTGCTAGAGTCCAGCGGGGATACAATGAGCAGTTCTTC	CSARVQRGYNEQFF
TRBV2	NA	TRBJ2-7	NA	TGTGCCAGCAGCCCTCTGAGGAACAACTACGAGCAGTACTTC	CASSPLRNNYEQYF
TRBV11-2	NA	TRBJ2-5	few	TGTGCCAGCAGCCCACGTCAATTGGTAGGAGAGACCCAGTACTTC	CASSPRQLVGETQYF
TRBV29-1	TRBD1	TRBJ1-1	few	TGCAGCACCAGGGACAGTTACACTGAAGCTTTCTTT	CSTRDSYTEAFF
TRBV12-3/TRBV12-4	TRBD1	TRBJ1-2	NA	TGTGCCAGCAGTCCGAGGACAGGGGGCGCTGGCTACACCTTC	CASSPRTGGAGYTF